This T cell receptor (beta chain) was sequenced during a study of beta chain features in type 1 diabetes. Study-level points and caveats: All four CD4+ subsets of Type 1 diabetes patients contained TCRB CDR3s that were moderately but significantly shorter. Junctions at VDJ sites from type 1 diabetes patients had fewer insertions and more deletions.

Expressed TCRB transcripts were sequenced after all isolated RNA was converted to cDNA. Read counts averaged around 4 million for samples of naive, central memory and regulatory T cells. Profiling relied on immunoSEQ multiplex PCR, and the TCRdb table lists in-frame clones only, not all of them. The sample lists around 140,000 clones; around 9% were seen once. CDR3 length: 15 residues. After removal of 2 bases from V and 7 bases from J, the junction contained 8 bases not matched to a gene. Looked up from germline, CDR1 is SGDLS and CDR2 is YYNGEE. Regarding this clone: The antigen is unknown.

Per donor, one heparinised blood draw averaged approximately 120 mL. The sample comprised central memory CD4+ T cells from blood. This sequence originates from a man under 40 with type 1 diabetes. This rearrangement joins TRBV9 to TRBJ1-4, with TRBD1 matching 7 bases. The CDR3 loop reads CASSVQQGYTEKLFF. CDR3 nucleotides: TGTGCCAGCAGCGTCCAACAGGGGTATACTGAAAAACTGTTTTTT.